This TCR beta chain stems from a study of T cell repertoires in cytomegalovirus infection. For the study at large: Through public TCR beta signatures, both CMV infection and matching HLA type were indicated.

The CDR3 sequence is 12 residues long. V lost 10 bases to trimming and J lost 5 bases, with 10 bases between them. CDR1 is KGHDR, CDR2 SFDVKD, per germline. Study findings and constraints: HLA-C-restricted CMV clonotypes gave the most frequent clonotype in two of eight donors. Summed frequency of public TCR beta families distinguished CMV carriers with the relevant HLA.

TCRdb passed the reads through MiXCR, listing each CDR3 protein once. Of roughly 760,000 distinct CDR3 sequences listed, about 40% are singletons. Regarding this clonotype: Antigen: not known.

The V gene is TRBV24-1, the J gene TRBJ2-2; possible D gene TRBD2, 6 bases. Sequencing was carried out using PBMCs. This clonotype was sampled from a human donor in good health (CMV status not recorded). Some clones in this sample may be carry-over from other donors' samples. CDR3 coding DNA: TGTGCCACGGGAGCGGGTACCGGGGAGCTGTTTTTT. It translates to CATGAGTGELFF.